This T cell receptor (beta chain) comes out of a study of blood T cell repertoires in COVID-19. Study context: Donors in the United States, Italy and Spain gave samples during acute or convalescent COVID-19.

This CDR3 comprises 16 residues. Germline V gives CDR1 SGDLS, CDR2 YYNGEE. The germline V and J ends were trimmed by 3 bases and 4 bases, with 19 bases remaining between them. Libraries were prepared by immunoSEQ multiplex PCR; TCRdb keeps only in-frame clonotypes and omits some of them. The sample lists 95,000 to 110,000 clones, 70% to 90% seen once, with 3.5% in the top ten. This clone turned up a few times. The chain combines TRBV9 with TRBJ1-2; tentative D call: TRBD1 (6 bases). Sequenced input: peripheral blood. This TCR was sampled from a woman aged 55-70 years with acute or convalescent COVID-19. CDR3 amino acids: CASSAQGRGAGYGYTF. In DNA, the CDR3 is TGTGCCAGCAGCGCCCAGGGCAGGGGTGCTGGCTATGGCTACACCTTC.